Below, one TCR beta chain is given with its context. All enrollees were about 18 to 89 years old and from 20 to 25 US areas. Participant-given clinical history determined each cohort assignment. Authors' methods: How many nucleated cells were present was estimated from reference gene primer amplification. Clones were read by immunoSEQ multiplex PCR, and TCRdb kept only the in-frame ones, dropping some. For V, J and clone size, that table is used; D and trimming come from the DNA. The sample lists 270,000 or so clones, about 85% occurring once. This entry is derived from a study of blood T cell repertoires in COVID-19. Study-level information: Sources were T cells, B-cell-depleted T cells, or PBMCs; the material itself was cDNA or gDNA.

CDR3 size: 16 residues. The V gene end was trimmed by 0 bases and the J gene end by 3 bases; junction bases not matched to a gene: 3. The germline gives CDR1 LGHNA, CDR2 YNFKEQ. This chain joins TRBV4-2 and TRBJ2-1; 9 bases are a match to TRBD2. The sequenced sample was PBMCs or T cells enriched from blood (not recorded which). The origin of this receptor is a woman between 50 and 59 years old who had been exposed to COVID-19. This CDR3 reads CASSQESSGGYNEQFF. DNA for the CDR3: TGTGCCAGCAGCCAAGAAAGTAGCGGGGGCTACAATGAGCAGTTCTTC.